Included here is one T cell receptor (beta chain) sequence, with context. This sample was included in a study of CD8 T cells in Susac syndrome. Random hexamers primed reverse transcription of about 0.5 to 1 ug RNA. With immunoSEQ multiplex PCR, TCR beta CDR3 was amplified across 54 Vbeta and 13 Jbeta. TCRdb called the immunoSEQ multiplex PCR reads again in MiXCR, with one record for every CDR3 protein. The sample has some 190,000 distinct CDR3 sequences; 90% to 97% are singletons. CDR1 is MNHEY, CDR2 SVGEGT, per germline. This CDR3 contains 15 residues. The V and J ends lost 2 bases and 1 base respectively, with 6 bases between them.

Input material: CD4+ T cells from PBMCs. The sequence was obtained from a human donor with multiple sclerosis. The chain carries TRBV6-2 or TRBV6-3 and TRBJ1-6; tentative D call: TRBD1 (5 bases). The CDR3 bases are TGTGCCAGCAGTTACGGGGCTTCCTATAATTCACCCCTCCACTTT. Translation: CASSYGASYNSPLHF.